The present entry profiles one TCR beta chain with its context. The antigen remains undetermined. Sequencing relied on a cDNA template that was reverse transcribed from extracted RNA. Measured with immunoSEQ multiplex PCR; TCRdb has only the in-frame clones, and not every one. This repertoire shows some 180,000 clones, 51% found once; its top ten account for 10%. V dropped 0 bases and J dropped 0; count of bases not matched to a gene: 8. CDR3 size: 19 residues. Germline V gene sequence: CDR1 SGHRS, CDR2 YFSETQ. Treatment given: oral pan-JAK inhibitor, 5-10 mg twice daily. These data come from a study of CD8+ T cells in alopecia areata. Study overall: Administration of oral tofacitinib to treated patients was at 5 to 10 mg twice daily. Findings and limits, study-wide: Patients showed less clear TCR sequence sharing than mice, possibly partly because of HLA diversity. The study found higher clonality in lesional than normal scalp, especially in alopecia totalis/universalis.

Sequenced here: CD8+ T cells sorted from blood, sampled at week 52, from a patient treated with tofacitinib. The V and J genes are TRBV5-1 and TRBJ2-6; 8 bases match TRBD1. The receptor comes from a human donor with alopecia areata. The chain's CDR3 is CASSLALRTGSSGANVLTF. CDR3 in DNA: TGCGCCAGCAGCTTGGCTTTAAGGACAGGGAGCTCTGGGGCCAACGTCCTGACTTTC.